This TCR beta chain was captured in a study of cytotoxic CD8 clonotypes in ibrutinib-treated CLL. Study in general: Overall, some 25 responses were partial and 2 complete; following median around 68 months, 14 patients stayed remitted and around twelve progressed.

Germline V gene data show CDR1 as SGDLS and CDR2 as YYNGEE. The V and J ends lost 0 bases and 5 bases, in that order; junction bases with no gene match: 4. This CDR3 is 15 amino acids long. Sequenced by immunoSEQ multiplex PCR; TCRdb stores in-frame clones only, minus some. The sample lists 130,000 to 150,000 clones, 91% occurring once. Of note for this clone: Its antigen is currently unknown.

General study findings and limits: Investigators sampled sustained-remission and progressing patients at differing times. Higher clonality was seen at ibrutinib response and a return toward baseline at progression.

This chain joins TRBV9 and TRBJ1-5, with 8 nucleotides matching TRBD1. Sequences were derived from PBMCs, sampled after 12 months of ibrutinib treatment. The source of this sequence is a human donor with chronic lymphocytic leukemia. This CDR3 is CASSVDRGGYQPQHF. CDR3 sequence (DNA): TGTGCCAGCAGCGTAGACAGGGGGGGATATCAGCCCCAGCATTTT.